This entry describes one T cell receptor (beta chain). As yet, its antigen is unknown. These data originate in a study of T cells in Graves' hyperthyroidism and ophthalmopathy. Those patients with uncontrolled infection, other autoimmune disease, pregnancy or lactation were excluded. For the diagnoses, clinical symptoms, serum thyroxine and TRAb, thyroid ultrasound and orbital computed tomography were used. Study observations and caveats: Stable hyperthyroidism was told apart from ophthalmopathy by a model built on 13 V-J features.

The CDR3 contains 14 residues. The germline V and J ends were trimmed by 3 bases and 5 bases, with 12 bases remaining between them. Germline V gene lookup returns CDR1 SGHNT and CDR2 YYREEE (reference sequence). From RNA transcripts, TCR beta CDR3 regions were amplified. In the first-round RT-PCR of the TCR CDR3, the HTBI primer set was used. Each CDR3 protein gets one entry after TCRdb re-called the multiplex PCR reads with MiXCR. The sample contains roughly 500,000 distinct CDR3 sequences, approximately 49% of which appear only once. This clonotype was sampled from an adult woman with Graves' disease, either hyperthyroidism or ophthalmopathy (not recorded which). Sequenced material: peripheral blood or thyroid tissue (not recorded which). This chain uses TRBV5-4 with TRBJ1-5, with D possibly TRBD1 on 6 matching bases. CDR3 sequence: CASSSGHRDQPQHF. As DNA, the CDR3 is TGTGCCAGCAGCTCGGGGCACAGGGATCAGCCCCAGCATTTT.